The T cell receptor beta chain described here comes from a study of prognosis after radiotherapy for stage I lung cancer. On the study more broadly: Patient ages ran from about 50 to 84, with a median of roughly 74 years, and the group had around twelve men and 6 women. Post-radiotherapy, distant metastases were observed in a handful of patients (median roughly 7 months), whereas no significant progression was observed in approximately 14. A biologically effective dose of at least 100 Gy came via 3-5 SBRT fractions.

Notes on the study in general: Differential TRBV and TRBJ gene usage was reported between patients with metastases and patients without them.

For this clonotype: The target antigen is unknown. A far larger clone differs by one base, so this is likely a read error.

CDR1 is MNHNS, CDR2 SASEGT, per germline. This CDR3 region has 14 residues. CDR3 of TCR beta was amplified from genomic DNA via a two-round multiplex PCR. Round one of PCR was performed, and it used primers specific to each TRBV and TRBJ gene. TCRdb re-called the multiplex PCR reads through MiXCR, storing one row per CDR3 protein. The data hold about 31,000 distinct CDR3 sequences, with 32% observed a single time. The V gene is TRBV6-1, the J gene TRBJ2-3; D is uncertain. The receptor was isolated from a donor over 45 with non-small cell lung cancer. This sample comprised PBMCs, obtained before or after stereotactic body radiation therapy (not recorded which). The CDR3 region has the DNA TGTGCCATCAGTGACTCTGGATTCACAGATACGCAGTATTTT. Translation gives CAISDSGFTDTQYF.